The 2 T cell receptor beta chains given below trace back to one sample, sequenced in a study of blood T cell repertoires in COVID-19. The table came from immunoSEQ multiplex PCR; TCRdb's copy has only in-frame clones and leaves some out. Of around 170,000 clones listed, less than 90% are singletons. The sequenced material came from peripheral blood. The receptor set was obtained from a woman aged 40 to 50 with acute or convalescent COVID-19.

Remarks on this clone: The junction departs from the called germline gene at one end, perhaps through a read error. The chain carries TRBV4-2 and TRBJ1-1; D is uncertain. This CDR3 is 13 amino acids long. CDR1 and CDR2 (germline): LGHNA, YNFKEQ. For the CDR3, the DNA is TGTGCCAGCAGCCAAGAGTCCACAACGCTCATCCACTTT. It codes for CASSQESTTLIHF.

V and J are TRBV30 and TRBJ2-2; D not certain. CDR1 and CDR2 (germline): GTSNPN, SVGIG (reference sequence). CDR3 length equals 12 residues. V dropped 4 bases and J dropped 3 bases, with 6 bases sitting between them. CDR3 nucleotide sequence: TGTGCCTGGACCGGGTACACCGGGGAGCTGTTTTTT. This codes for CAWTGYTGELFF.